This T cell receptor (beta chain) was identified during a study of glioma-infiltrating T cells after dendritic cell vaccination. Across the whole study: Patients received three intradermal dendritic cell vaccine injections at biweekly intervals.

CDR3 length: 16 amino acids. Trimming removed 3 bases from V and 6 bases from J; junction bases left unmatched: 8. Germline V gene data show CDR1 as SGHTA and CDR2 as FQGNSA. Patients had residual fresh-frozen tumor tissue and more than two years of survival data. None of the glioblastoma patients had an isocitrate dehydrogenase mutation. The table came from immunoSEQ multiplex PCR; TCRdb's copy has only in-frame clones and leaves some out. The repertoire holds roughly 100,000 clones, roughly 76% seen once, with around 12% in the top ten. For this clone: What it binds is unknown.

General study results and limits: Patients with more pretreatment TILs had longer time to progression and survival.

The rearrangement uses TRBV7-2 and TRBJ1-4; 9 bases agree with TRBD1. This sample comprised blood, obtained before dendritic cell vaccination. The receptor's source is a human donor with glioblastoma. CDR3 DNA sequence: TGTGCCAGCAGCTTTATCCAGGACAGGGGAGATGAAAAACTGTTTTTT. This encodes CASSFIQDRGDEKLFF.